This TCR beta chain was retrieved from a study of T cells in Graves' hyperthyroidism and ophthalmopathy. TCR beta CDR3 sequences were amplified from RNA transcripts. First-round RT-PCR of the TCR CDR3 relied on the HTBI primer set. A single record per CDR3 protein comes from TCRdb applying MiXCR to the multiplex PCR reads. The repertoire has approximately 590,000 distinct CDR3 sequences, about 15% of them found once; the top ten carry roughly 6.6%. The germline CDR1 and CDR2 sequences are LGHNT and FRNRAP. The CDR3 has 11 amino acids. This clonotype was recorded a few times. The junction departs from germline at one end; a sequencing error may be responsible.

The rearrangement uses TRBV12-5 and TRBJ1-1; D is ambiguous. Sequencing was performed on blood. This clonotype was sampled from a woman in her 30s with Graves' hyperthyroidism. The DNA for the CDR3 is TGTGCGAGTGAGTGGAACACTGAAGCTCTCTTT. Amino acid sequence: CASEWNTEALF.